Listed below are T cell receptor beta chains from one sample, sequenced in a study of blood T cell repertoires in COVID-19. Only in-frame clones appear in the TCRdb table, and some are missing; sequencing was by immunoSEQ multiplex PCR. Of 110,000 to 150,000 clones detected, more than 65% appear once; the ten largest clones hold roughly 4.5%. The sequenced sample was peripheral blood. These receptors were collected from a man between 60 and 70 years old with acute or convalescent COVID-19. Both conserved end residues are part of each CDR3. A D gene is named only where the DNA matches it firmly. A row's size may be missing; if present it is once, few, many or a size class.

>TRBJ2-1|16|TRBV11-2|.|few
CASSQNAGAGYNEQFF
TGTGCCAGCAGCCAAAATGCAGGAGCAGGGTACAATGAGCAGTTCTTC
>TRBJ2-7|16|TRBV5-5|TRBD2|.
CASTPGLAGGPGEQYF
TGTGCCAGCACCCCCGGGTTGGCGGGAGGGCCAGGCGAGCAGTACTTC
>TRBJ2-7|14|TRBV10-2|.|.
CASSPQRTGYEQYF
TGCGCCAGCAGCCCTCAACGAACCGGCTACGAGCAGTACTTC
>TRBJ2-3|16|TRBV7-9|.|.
CASSSIRATGTDTQYF
TGTGCCAGCAGCTCTATTAGGGCCACAGGGACAGATACGCAGTATTTT
>TRBJ2-7|15|TRBV5-6|.|few
CASSSLGGTSYEQYF
TGTGCCAGCAGCTCCCTTGGGGGCACCTCCTACGAGCAGTACTTC
>TRBJ1-5|16|TRBV5-3|.|.
CARTKPQGSSNQPQHF
TGTGCCAGAACCAAGCCTCAGGGTTCTAGCAATCAGCCCCAGCATTTT
>TRBJ1-1|14|TRBV28|.|.
CASSFGGTMIEAFF
TGTGCCAGCAGTTTTGGGGGGACTATGATTGAAGCTTTCTTT
>TRBJ2-5|16|TRBV19|.|.
CASSIDRTAGRETQYF
TGTGCCAGTAGTATAGATCGGACGGCGGGAAGAGAGACCCAGTACTTC
>TRBJ2-5|16|TRBV5-1|TRBD2|.
CASSLVSGDRQETQYF
TGCGCCAGCAGCTTGGTTAGCGGGGACCGCCAAGAGACCCAGTACTTC
>TRBJ1-2|16|TRBV10-3|.|many
CAISESGGAVDYGYTF
TGTGCCATCAGTGAGTCTGGGGGCGCAGTAGATTATGGCTACACCTTC
>TRBJ1-6|16|TRBV4-1|TRBD1|few
CASSQISGTGSSPLHF
TGCGCCAGCAGCCAGATCTCCGGGACAGGGAGTTCACCCCTCCACTTT
>TRBJ2-1|15|TRBV5-1|.|once
CASSRGGGENNEQFF
TGCGCCAGCAGCAGAGGGGGCGGGGAAAACAATGAGCAGTTCTTC
>TRBJ1-1|15|TRBV29-1|.|once
CSVEDSGAGNTEAFF
TGCAGCGTTGAAGACTCAGGGGCCGGGAACACTGAAGCTTTCTTT
>TRBJ1-2|15|TRBV11-2|.|.
CASSPHGRGMKGYTF
TGTGCCAGCAGCCCGCATGGCAGGGGCATGAAAGGCTACACCTTC
>TRBJ2-2|15|TRBV25-1|TRBD2|few
CASSELGGRAGELFF
TGTGCCAGCAGTGAATTAGGCGGGAGGGCCGGGGAGCTGTTTTTT
>TRBJ2-1|18|TRBV19|TRBD2|.
CASSIGLAGDISYNEQFF
TGTGCCAGTAGTATCGGACTAGCGGGCGACATCTCCTACAATGAGCAGTTCTTC
>TRBJ2-7|14|TRBV6-5|TRBD1|.
CASSTRQGQGEQYF
TGTGCCAGCAGTACCCGACAGGGACAGGGCGAGCAGTACTTC
>TRBJ1-3|15|TRBV7-2|TRBD1|.
CASSLGQSSGNTIYF
TGTGCCAGCAGCCTGGGACAGAGCTCTGGAAACACCATATATTTT
>TRBJ2-7|15|TRBV27|.|few
CASSSRPGREYEQYF
TGTGCCAGCAGTTCCCGGCCGGGTCGGGAGTACGAGCAGTACTTC
>TRBJ2-5|15|TRBV5-5|TRBD1|once
CASSPDRGWQETQYF
TGTGCCAGCAGCCCAGACAGGGGTTGGCAAGAGACCCAGTACTTC
>TRBJ2-1|13|TRBV5-1|.|.
CASSLTSYNEQFF
TGCGCCAGCAGCTTGACATCCTACAATGAGCAGTTCTTC
>TRBJ2-3|17|TRBV19|TRBD2|.
CASSIRPPREYTDTQYF
TGTGCCAGTAGTATAAGACCTCCGCGGGAGTACACAGATACGCAGTATTTT
>TRBJ2-7|14|TRBV6-6|TRBD1|.
CASRPGGAGHEQYF
TGTGCCAGCAGACCAGGGGGCGCAGGTCACGAGCAGTACTTC
>TRBJ1-2|14|TRBV21-1|.|.
CASSIAGKSYGYTF
TGTGCCAGCAGCATCGCAGGGAAGAGCTATGGCTACACCTTC